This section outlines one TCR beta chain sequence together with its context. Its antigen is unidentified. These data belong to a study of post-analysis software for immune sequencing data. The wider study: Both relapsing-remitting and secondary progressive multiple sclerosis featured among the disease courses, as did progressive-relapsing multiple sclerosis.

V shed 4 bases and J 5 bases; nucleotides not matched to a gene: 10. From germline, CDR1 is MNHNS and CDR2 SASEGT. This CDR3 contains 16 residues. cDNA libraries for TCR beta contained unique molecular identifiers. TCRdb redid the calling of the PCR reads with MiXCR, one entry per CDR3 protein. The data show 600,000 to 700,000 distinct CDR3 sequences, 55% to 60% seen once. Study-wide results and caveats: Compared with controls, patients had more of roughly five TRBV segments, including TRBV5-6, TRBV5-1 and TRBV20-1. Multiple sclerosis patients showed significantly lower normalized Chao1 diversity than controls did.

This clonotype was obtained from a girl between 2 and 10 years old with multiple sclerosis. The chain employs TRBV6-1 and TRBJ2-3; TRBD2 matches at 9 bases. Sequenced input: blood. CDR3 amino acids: CASSVRGGAGGDTQYF. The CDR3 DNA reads TGTGCCAGCAGTGTGCGGGGGGGGGCCGGTGGAGATACGCAGTATTTT.